This is a list of T cell receptor beta chains from one sample in a study of T cells after somatic rescue of genetic block. TCRdb's table, derived via immunoSEQ multiplex PCR, lists solely in-frame clones and lacks some. The sample has tens of thousands of clones, about 90% seen once. Sequencing used peripheral blood mononuclear cells (PBMCs). These receptors all stem from a woman aged 18-35 years. CDR3s include the opening cysteine and the closing phenylalanine or tryptophan. Each record gives: CDR3 DNA, CDR3 protein, V gene, CDR3 length, D gene, clone size, J gene. D genes are given only for firm matches. Expanded clones get a size class; other rows say once, few or many, or leave the size out.

DNA: TGTGCCAGCAGTATACAGGGGGCTTATGGCTACACCTTC
CDR3: CASSIQGAYGYTF
V: TRBV28
length: 13
D: TRBD1
size: NA
J: TRBJ1-2

DNA: TGTGCCAGCAGCTTAGGGGTCGGTACGCAGTATTTT
CDR3: CASSLGVGTQYF
V: TRBV7-8
length: 12
D: NA
size: NA
J: TRBJ2-3

DNA: TGTGCCATCAGCGAAGAAATTGGGTATGGCTACACCTTC
CDR3: CAISEEIGYGYTF
V: TRBV10-3
length: 13
D: NA
size: NA
J: TRBJ1-2

DNA: TGTGCCAGCAGTCTACAACCGGGACAGAATGGAAAACTGTTTTTT
CDR3: CASSLQPGQNGKLFF
V: TRBV27
length: 15
D: TRBD1
size: NA
J: TRBJ1-4

DNA: TGTGCCAGCAGTTGGACGACCCCCCAGGTCTACAATGAGCAGTTCTTC
CDR3: CASSWTTPQVYNEQFF
V: TRBV2
length: 16
D: NA
size: NA
J: TRBJ2-1

DNA: TGTGCCAGCAGCCTGGGAGCGGGAGGGAGGGAGACCCAGTACTTC
CDR3: CASSLGAGGRETQYF
V: TRBV7-6
length: 15
D: TRBD2
size: NA
J: TRBJ2-5

DNA: TGTGCCAGTAGCCCCAGCGGGGACAATGAGCAGTTCTTC
CDR3: CASSPSGDNEQFF
V: TRBV19
length: 13
D: TRBD2
size: NA
J: TRBJ2-1

DNA: TGTGCCAGCAGCTTACCGACAGGACAGTCGGGTGTGACCCAGTACTTC
CDR3: CASSLPTGQSGVTQYF
V: TRBV7-8
length: 16
D: NA
size: NA
J: TRBJ2-5

DNA: TGTGCCAGCTCACCTCGATGGGACACCGACACCGGGGAGCTGTTTTTT
CDR3: CASSPRWDTDTGELFF
V: TRBV18
length: 16
D: NA
size: NA
J: TRBJ2-2

DNA: TGTGCCAGCACCCCCGCCAGGGGGAGGCCCCCCTACGAGCAGTACTTC
CDR3: CASTPARGRPPYEQYF
V: TRBV11-3
length: 16
D: NA
size: once
J: TRBJ2-7

DNA: TGCGCCAGCACGGGGGACTACGCCACAGATACGCAGTATTTT
CDR3: CASTGDYATDTQYF
V: TRBV5-1
length: 14
D: TRBD2
size: NA
J: TRBJ2-3

DNA: TGTGCCAGCAGTCCGGGACTAGCACTATACGAGCAGTACTTC
CDR3: CASSPGLALYEQYF
V: TRBV28
length: 14
D: TRBD2
size: NA
J: TRBJ2-7

DNA: TGTGCCAGCAGCTTGGATGGGGTGAGGGGCTACACCTTC
CDR3: CASSLDGVRGYTF
V: TRBV5-4
length: 13
D: NA
size: NA
J: TRBJ1-2

DNA: TGCGCCAGCAGCCAGACAGCTCGGAGCTCCTACAATGAGCAGTTCTTC
CDR3: CASSQTARSSYNEQFF
V: TRBV5-1
length: 16
D: NA
size: NA
J: TRBJ2-1

DNA: TGTGCCACCAGCGGTTGGGGGCAAGGCAATCAGCCCCAGCATTTT
CDR3: CATSGWGQGNQPQHF
V: TRBV15
length: 15
D: NA
size: NA
J: TRBJ1-5

DNA: TGTGCCAGCAGCTCAACAGGGATCGAGCAGTACTTC
CDR3: CASSSTGIEQYF
V: TRBV28
length: 12
D: NA
size: NA
J: TRBJ2-7

DNA: TGTGCCAGCAGTTTGGTCAGGGCCCGGACTAATGAAAAACTGTTTTTT
CDR3: CASSLVRARTNEKLFF
V: TRBV27
length: 16
D: NA
size: NA
J: TRBJ1-4

DNA: TGTGCCAGCAGCATGAGAAATGAAAAACTGTTTTTT
CDR3: CASSMRNEKLFF
V: TRBV27
length: 12
D: NA
size: once
J: TRBJ1-4

DNA: TGTGCCAGCAGCCCAGGGACGGACAGCTCCTACGAGCAGTACTTC
CDR3: CASSPGTDSSYEQYF
V: TRBV7-2
length: 15
D: NA
size: NA
J: TRBJ2-7

DNA: TGTGCCAGCAGCAGGACTAGCGGGAGTCTCAATGAGCAGTTCTTC
CDR3: CASSRTSGSLNEQFF
V: TRBV21-1
length: 15
D: NA
size: NA
J: TRBJ2-1

DNA: TGTGCCATCAGTGATATAGGCACCATATATTTT
CDR3: CAISDIGTIYF
V: TRBV10-3
length: 11
D: NA
size: NA
J: TRBJ1-3

DNA: TGTGCCAGCAGCTTGGCGGGGATCCTTAGCAATCAGCCCCAGCATTTT
CDR3: CASSLAGILSNQPQHF
V: TRBV5-6
length: 16
D: NA
size: NA
J: TRBJ1-5

DNA: TGCAGCGCCGTACAGGGGCAAGAGACCCAGTACTTC
CDR3: CSAVQGQETQYF
V: TRBV29-1
length: 12
D: TRBD1
size: NA
J: TRBJ2-5

DNA: TGCGCCAGCAGCCAAATCTTGTCCAGGGTCAACACCGGGGAGCTGTTTTTT
CDR3: CASSQILSRVNTGELFF
V: TRBV4-1
length: 17
D: NA
size: NA
J: TRBJ2-2

DNA: TGTGCCATCAGAGACCTTCAGGGAGGGCACACTGAAGCTTTCTTT
CDR3: CAIRDLQGGHTEAFF
V: TRBV10-3
length: 15
D: NA
size: NA
J: TRBJ1-1

DNA: TGTGCCAGCAGCCCAGACTCTACTAGCGGGAGTAGGGGGGACACAGATACGCAGTATTTT
CDR3: CASSPDSTSGSRGDTDTQYF
V: TRBV4-2
length: 20
D: TRBD2
size: NA
J: TRBJ2-3

DNA: TGCAGCGTTGAGACAGGTCTCGGGCAGTACTTC
CDR3: CSVETGLGQYF
V: TRBV29-1
length: 11
D: NA
size: NA
J: TRBJ2-7